This TCR beta chain was found in a study of T cells in Graves' hyperthyroidism and ophthalmopathy. Many counts were recorded for this clonotype. Germline V gene data show CDR1 as SGHAT and CDR2 as FQNNGV. The CDR3 spans 17 residues. V lost 0 bases, J lost 3 bases, and 15 bases lay in between. Reasons for excluding patients were uncontrolled infection, other autoimmune disease, pregnancy or lactation. The study based diagnoses on clinical symptoms, serum thyroxine and TRAb, thyroid ultrasound and orbital computed tomography. RNA transcripts yielded amplified TCR beta CDR3 regions. HTBI primers drove first-round RT-PCR of the TCR CDR3. TCRdb independently ran MiXCR on the multiplex PCR reads; one entry per CDR3 protein. The data contain around 700,000 distinct CDR3 sequences, around 20% of them seen just once; the ten biggest clones take up 16%.

The sample comprised blood. This receptor was identified in a woman in her fifties or sixties with Graves' hyperthyroidism that later progressed to Graves' ophthalmopathy. The chain is built from TRBV11-2 and TRBJ2-1, with unresolved D. CDR3: CASSLDLPLRLYNEQFF. DNA of the CDR3: TGTGCCAGCAGCTTAGATCTCCCCCTGAGGCTCTACAATGAGCAGTTCTTC.